These 17 T cell receptor beta chains were all obtained from the same sample, sequenced in a study of T cells after yellow fever vaccination. In TCRdb, the 5' RACE reads were re-called with MiXCR into one record per CDR3 protein. The sample records approximately 510,000 distinct CDR3 sequences, 21% being singletons. The source material was PBMCs, sampled approximately 22 days after the first yellow fever vaccination. The receptors stem from a man aged 18 to 30 who received the YFV17D yellow fever vaccine.

There are a few counts of this clonotype. The chain carries TRBV7-6 and TRBJ2-7; tentative D call: TRBD1 (6 bases). V was trimmed by 0 bases and J by 0 bases, leaving 12 bases between them. There are 16 residues in the CDR3. Germline V CDR1 and CDR2: SGHVS, FNYEAQ. The CDR3 is CASSLAFGQNSYEQYF. In DNA form, the CDR3 reads TGTGCCAGCAGCTTAGCGTTCGGACAGAACTCCTACGAGCAGTACTTC. The complete variable domain, with remaining parts taken from reference TRBV7-6 and TRBJ2-7, reads GAGVSQSPRYKVTKRGQDVALRCDPISGHVSLYWYRQALGQGPEFLTYFNYEAQQDKSGLPNDRFSAERPEGSISTLTIQRTEQRDSAMYRCASSLAFGQNSYEQYFGPGTRLTVT.

V gene TRBV20-1 combines with J gene TRBJ1-1, with TRBD1 as a possible D gene (5 bases). V lost 5 bases and J 1 base, leaving 11 bases between the germline ends. CDR3 length: 13 amino acids. Germline V CDR1 and CDR2: DFQATT, SNEGSKA (reference sequence). The CDR3 spells CSALDTSNTEAFF. The CDR3, as DNA: TGCAGTGCTCTGGACACTTCGAACACTGAAGCTTTCTTT.

The chain combines TRBV9 with TRBJ1-4; perhaps TRBD1 as D (5 bases). Per the germline V gene, CDR1 is SGDLS and CDR2 is YYNGEE. The CDR3 length is 16 residues. The ends were cut back, 0 bases at V and 4 bases at J, with 13 bases in the middle. CDR3 DNA sequence: TGTGCCAGCAGCGTAGCTTCCGGGACTGATAATGAAAAACTGTTTTTT. Its protein product is CASSVASGTDNEKLFF.

This clonotype was seen more than once but under ten times. The V call is TRBV18, the J call TRBJ2-1; D possibly corresponds to TRBD2 (6 bases). V was shortened by 4 bases and J by 9 bases, with 28 bases between the two germline ends. The CDR3 spans 18 residues. The germline V gene has CDR1 KGHSH and CDR2 LQKENI. The CDR3 coding sequence is TGTGCCAGCTCACTTAAGTTCGCCTGGGGCGGGACTTATGGTGAGCAGTTCTTC. Translation: CASSLKFAWGGTYGEQFF.

This chain links TRBV12-5 with TRBJ1-1, with D unclear. The germline V gene encodes CDR1 LGHNT and CDR2 FRNRAP. V shed 6 bases and J shed 4 bases, with 9 bases lying between them. CDR3 length: 12 amino acids. This chain's CDR3 is CASGLEATEAFF. The DNA of the CDR3 is TGTGCTAGTGGACTCGAGGCCACTGAAGCTTTCTTT.

This clonotype was seen a few times. CDR3 in amino acids: CASSLSVGRQETQYF. The DNA for the CDR3 is TGTGCCAGCAGTTTATCCGTAGGCCGCCAAGAGACCCAGTACTTC. The V call is TRBV28, the J call TRBJ2-5; D uncertain. Looked up from germline, CDR1 is MDHEN and CDR2 is SYDVKM. There are 15 residues in the CDR3. Trimming pared 1 base from V and 1 base from J, leaving 10 bases between.

The chain recombines TRBV3-1 with TRBJ2-7; perhaps D is TRBD1 or TRBD2 (6 bases each). Germline CDR1 is LGHDT and CDR2 is YNNKEL (reference sequence). V lost 0 bases to trimming and J lost 10 bases, with 19 bases between them. The CDR3 runs 15 residues. The CDR3 DNA reads as TGTGCCAGCAGCCAAGAGAGGGCTCAGGGGAGGAGACAGTACTTC. Residues: CASSQERAQGRRQYF.

This clonotype was seen at least ten times. The chain joins TRBV29-1 to TRBJ2-5, with D possibly matching TRBD1 (6 bases). This CDR3 comprises 12 residues. The V and J ends lost 3 bases and 4 bases respectively, with 9 bases between them. In germline, CDR1 is SQVTM, CDR2 ANQGSEA. DNA of the CDR3: TGCAGCGTTGATCGAGGGGGAGAGACCCAGTACTTC. It yields the protein CSVDRGGETQYF.

Of note for this clonotype: One junction end does not reproduce the germline sequence, and a read error may be involved. The J gene is TRBJ1-2, the V gene TRBV7-2; weak D call: TRBD1 (5 bases). CDR1 and CDR2 (germline): SGHTA, FQGNSA. CDR3 length equals 14 residues. This CDR3 is CASSVATATYGYTF. The CDR3 DNA sequence: TGTGCCAGCAGCGTAGCGACAGCAACCTATGGCTACACCTTC. Filled out from reference TRBV7-2 and TRBJ1-2, the complete variable domain reads GAGVSQSPSNKVTEKGKDVELRCDPISGHTALYWYRQSLGQGLEFLIYFQGNSAPDKSGLPSDRFSAERTGGSVSTLTIQRTQQEDSAVYLCASSVATATYGYTFGSGTRLTVV.

This rearrangement joins TRBV4-1 to TRBJ2-7; D is uncertain. V was shortened by 4 bases and J by 0 bases, with 7 bases between the two germline ends. The CDR3 is 13 amino acids. Germline V gives CDR1 MGHRA, CDR2 YSYEKL. Written as DNA, the CDR3 is TGCGCCAGCAGCCGTAAGGTCTCCTACGAGCAGTACTTC. It yields the protein CASSRKVSYEQYF.

The chain combines TRBV7-2 with TRBJ1-2; D possibly corresponds to TRBD1 (5 bases). V dropped 8 bases and J dropped 1 base, with 8 bases sitting between them. The CDR3 sequence is 12 residues long. Looked up from germline, CDR1 is SGHTA and CDR2 is FQGNSA. CDR3 protein: CASGRVNYGYTF. CDR3 nucleotides: TGTGCCAGCGGCAGGGTTAACTATGGCTACACCTTC.

CDR3 sequence: CASSQDSGGIDSPLHF. The CDR3 DNA follows: TGCGCCAGCAGCCAAGATTCAGGGGGGATTGATTCACCCCTCCACTTT. The V gene is TRBV4-3, the J gene TRBJ1-6, with TRBD1 matching over 7 bases. The V gene's germline CDR1 is LGHNA and CDR2 YSLEER. The CDR3 contains 16 residues. The V and J ends lost 0 bases and 8 bases, in that order; junction bases with no gene match: 7.

This sequence joins TRBV5-1 and TRBJ1-1; 10 bases map to TRBD1. The ends lost 4 bases at V and 0 bases at J; junction bases unmatched: 3. Germline V gene data show CDR1 as SGHRS and CDR2 as YFSETQ. The length of the CDR3 is 15 residues. The CDR3 sequence is CASSLDRGMNTEAFF. The CDR3 bases are TGCGCCAGCAGCCTGGACAGGGGGATGAACACTGAAGCTTTCTTT.

CDR3 sequence (DNA): TGCGCCAGCAACCCTTCCGACAGGGACAGCACAGATACGCAGTATTTT. It translates to CASNPSDRDSTDTQYF. This chain joins TRBV5-1 and TRBJ2-3; TRBD1 matches at 7 bases. The CDR3 extends over 16 amino acids. The J segment lost 0 bases and the V segment lost 6 bases, leaving 10 bases of the junction unmatched. Germline CDR1 SGHRS, CDR2 YFSETQ. Full variable domain (outside the CDR3, taken from reference TRBV5-1 and TRBJ2-3): KAGVTQTPRYLIKTRGQQVTLSCSPISGHRSVSWYQQTPGQGLQFLFEYFSETQRNKGNFPGRFSGRQFSNSRSEMNVSTLELGDSALYLCASNPSDRDSTDTQYFGPGTRLTVL.

The chain couples TRBV3-1 to TRBJ1-4, with D perhaps TRBD1 (5 bases). The CDR3 spans 15 residues. The V end was cut by 1 base, the J end by 7 bases, with 13 bases between. Germline-derived CDR1 and CDR2 are LGHDT and YNNKEL (reference sequence). The CDR3 DNA sequence: TGTGCCAGCAGCCAAGTTGGGGGGGTGGCTGAAAAACTGTTTTTT. Its protein is CASSQVGGVAEKLFF.

This clonotype was detected only a few times. CDR3 coding DNA: TGTGCCAGCAGTGACGGACGGAGCTACACTGAAGCTTTCTTT. Amino acid sequence: CASSDGRSYTEAFF. The rearrangement joins TRBV11-2 to TRBJ1-1; no firm D call. CDR3 length: 14 amino acids. Germline V gene data show CDR1 as SGHAT and CDR2 as FQNNGV. Deletions cut 6 bases from V and 3 bases from J, with 14 bases between.

V usage is TRBV11-1 and J usage is TRBJ2-2; D remains unclear. The CDR3 is 18 amino acids. Germline CDR1 is SGHAT and CDR2 is FQDESV (reference sequence). Trimming pared 3 bases from V and 0 bases from J, leaving 17 bases between. The CDR3 reads CASSFPGSVVSNTGELFF. The CDR3 DNA follows: TGTGCCAGCAGCTTCCCTGGCAGTGTAGTTTCGAACACCGGGGAGCTGTTTTTT.